A single sample is the source of the 8 T cell receptor beta chains below, sequenced in a study of early T cells in non-severe SARS-CoV-2 infection. TCRdb itself ran the 5' RACE reads through MiXCR, one entry per CDR3 protein. The sample yields about 26,000 distinct CDR3 sequences, almost 4.5% seen once. The sequenced sample consisted of whole blood. Every receptor here comes from an adult who was a healthcare worker with PCR-confirmed SARS-CoV-2 infection or an uninfected control (not recorded which).

This clonotype was counted ten times or more. The chain uses TRBV9 and TRBJ2-5, with 15 bases matching TRBD2. CDR3 size: 18 residues. Per the germline V gene, CDR1 is SGDLS and CDR2 is YYNGEE. V lost 0 bases to trimming and J lost 1 base; unmatched junction nucleotides: 4. CDR3 sequence reads: CASSVGGLAGGRQETQYF. As DNA, the CDR3 is TGTGCCAGCAGCGTAGGAGGACTAGCGGGGGGGCGCCAAGAGACCCAGTACTTC.

This clonotype was seen repeatedly, ten times or more. V and J are TRBV3-2 and TRBJ2-1; the D call in the table, TRBD2, was not verified against the DNA. TRBV3-2 is a documented pseudogene. This CDR3 is 16 amino acids long. This chain's CDR3 is CASSLRTSGGAGEQFF. The CDR3 region has the DNA TGTGCCAGCAGCCTTCGGACTAGCGGGGGGGCCGGTGAGCAGTTCTTC.

This clonotype occurred many times. The chain is built from TRBV14 and TRBJ2-7; 8 bases map to TRBD1. The trim removed 4 bases at V and 1 base at J, leaving 6 bases unmatched. The CDR3 consists of 15 residues. Per germline, CDR1 SGHDN and CDR2 FVKESK. CDR3 in amino acids: CASSRGQGRSYEQYF. The DNA of the CDR3 is TGTGCCAGCAGCCGAGGACAGGGTCGATCCTACGAGCAGTACTTC.

A note on this clonotype: A much larger clonotype is one base distant, so this may be a read error. No conserved phenylalanine or tryptophan ends this CDR3, so it is likely a read error. This sequence joins TRBV29-1 and TRBJ2-2; D may correspond to TRBD1 or TRBD2 (5 bases each). Trimming removed 3 bases at V and 7 bases at J, with 24 bases between. Germline loops: CDR1 SQVTM, CDR2 ANQGSEA. The CDR3 loop spans 17 amino acids. CDR3: CSVERGAFEHESGELFS. Written as DNA, the CDR3 is TGCAGCGTTGAGCGAGGGGCGTTTGAACACGAAAGCGGGGAGCTGTTTTCT.

Many counts were recorded for this clonotype. The chain is built from TRBV9 and TRBJ1-6; tentative D call: TRBD1 (6 bases). V was pared by 2 bases and J by 7 bases, with 10 bases between. This CDR3 region has 14 residues. Germline CDR1 SGDLS, CDR2 YYNGEE. The CDR3 nucleotides are TGTGCCAGCAGCGTCAGGGGAGGCAATTCACCCCTCCACTTT. This translates into CASSVRGGNSPLHF.

This clonotype appeared many times. This chain joins TRBV6-6 and TRBJ1-1; 7 bases fit TRBD1. The CDR3 is 15 residues long. J lost 4 bases, V lost 2 bases, and 7 bases had no gene match. Germline loops: CDR1 MNHNY, CDR2 SVGAGI (reference sequence). The CDR3 protein is CASSYQTGLGTEAFF. The CDR3 DNA is TGTGCCAGCAGTTACCAGACAGGGTTGGGCACTGAAGCTTTCTTT.

This clonotype was detected ten times or more. The V call is TRBV7-2, the J call TRBJ1-2; 8 positions match TRBD1. The CDR3 is 15 amino acids. Losses at the gene ends were 6 bases for V and 7 bases for J; bases not matched to a gene: 13. Germline V gives CDR1 SGHTA, CDR2 FQGNSA. CDR3 sequence (DNA): TGTGCCAGCAGTCGAAATACTGCAGGGGGCTCTGGCTACACCTTC. It codes for CASSRNTAGGSGYTF.

This clonotype appeared many times. This chain links TRBV7-8 with TRBJ2-7, with a weak D call TRBD1 (5 bases). The germline V and J ends were trimmed by 2 bases and 2 bases, with 13 bases remaining between them. CDR3 length equals 15 residues. Per the germline V gene, CDR1 is SGHVS and CDR2 is FQNEAQ. In nucleotides, the CDR3 is TGTGCCAGCAGCTTAACCAGACAGCCAGCCTACGAGCAGTACTTC. This translates into CASSLTRQPAYEQYF.